The subject of this entry is one TCR beta chain. As yet, its antigen is unknown. The germline CDR1 and CDR2 sequences are SGHRS and YFSETQ. This CDR3 comprises 13 residues. Trimming took 2 bases from V and 1 from J, leaving 6 bases between them. The data are from a study of T cell responses to AZD1222 COVID-19 vaccine. General study points: Baseline antibody screening turned up just a handful of seropositive AZD1222 recipients.

The protocol was immunoSEQ multiplex PCR, while the TCRdb copy is restricted to in-frame clones and leaves out a portion. This table has 50,000 or so clones, over 70% appearing once. The material sequenced was peripheral blood, taken on day 0 of AZD1222 vaccination. This TCR came from an adult in good health. The chain joins TRBV5-1 to TRBJ2-5, with D unresolved. Here the CDR3 reads CASSFGFQETQYF. CDR3 coding DNA: TGCGCCAGCAGCTTTGGGTTCCAAGAGACCCAGTACTTC.